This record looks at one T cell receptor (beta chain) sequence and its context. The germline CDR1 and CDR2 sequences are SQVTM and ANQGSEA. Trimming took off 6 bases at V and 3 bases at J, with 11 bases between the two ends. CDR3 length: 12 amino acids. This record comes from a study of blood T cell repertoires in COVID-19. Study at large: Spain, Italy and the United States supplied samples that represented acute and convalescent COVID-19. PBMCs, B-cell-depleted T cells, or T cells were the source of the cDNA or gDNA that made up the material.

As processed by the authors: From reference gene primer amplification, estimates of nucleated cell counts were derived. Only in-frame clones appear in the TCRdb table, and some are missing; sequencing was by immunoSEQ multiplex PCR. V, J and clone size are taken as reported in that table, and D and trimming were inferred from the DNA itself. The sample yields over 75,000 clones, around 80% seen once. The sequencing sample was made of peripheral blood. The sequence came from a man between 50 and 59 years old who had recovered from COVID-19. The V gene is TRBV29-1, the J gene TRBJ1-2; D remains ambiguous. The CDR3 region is CSVTRPDYGYTF. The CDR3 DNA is TGCAGCGTCACGCGGCCCGACTATGGCTACACCTTC.